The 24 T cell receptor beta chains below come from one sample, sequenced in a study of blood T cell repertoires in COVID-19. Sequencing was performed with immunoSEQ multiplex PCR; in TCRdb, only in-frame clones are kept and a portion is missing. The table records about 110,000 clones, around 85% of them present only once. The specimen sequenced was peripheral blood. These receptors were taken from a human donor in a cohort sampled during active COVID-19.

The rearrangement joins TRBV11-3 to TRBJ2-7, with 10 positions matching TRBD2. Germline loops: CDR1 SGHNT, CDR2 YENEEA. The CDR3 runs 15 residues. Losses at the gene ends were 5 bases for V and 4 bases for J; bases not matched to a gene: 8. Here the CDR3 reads CASSESGGAAYEQYF. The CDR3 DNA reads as TGTGCCAGCAGCGAAAGCGGGGGGGCGGCATACGAGCAGTACTTC.

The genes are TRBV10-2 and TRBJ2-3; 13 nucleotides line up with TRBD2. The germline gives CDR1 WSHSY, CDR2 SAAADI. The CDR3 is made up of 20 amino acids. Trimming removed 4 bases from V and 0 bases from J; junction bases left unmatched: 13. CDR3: CASSGTGLAGATFSTDTQYF. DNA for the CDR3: TGCGCCAGCAGTGGGACAGGACTAGCGGGGGCCACTTTTAGCACAGATACGCAGTATTTT.

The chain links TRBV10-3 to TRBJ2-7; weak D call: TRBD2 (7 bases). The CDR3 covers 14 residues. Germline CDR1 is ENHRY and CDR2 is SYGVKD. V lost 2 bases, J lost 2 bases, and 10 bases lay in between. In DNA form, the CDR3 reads TGTGCCATCAGTGAGGGGGGGGCTACCTACGAGCAGTACTTC. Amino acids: CAISEGGATYEQYF.

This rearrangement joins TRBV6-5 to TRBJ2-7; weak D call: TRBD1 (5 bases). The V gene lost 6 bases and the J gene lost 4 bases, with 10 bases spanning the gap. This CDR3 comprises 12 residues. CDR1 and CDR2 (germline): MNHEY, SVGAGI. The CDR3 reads CASRGRGYEQYF. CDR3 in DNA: TGTGCCAGCAGGGGAAGGGGATACGAGCAGTACTTC.

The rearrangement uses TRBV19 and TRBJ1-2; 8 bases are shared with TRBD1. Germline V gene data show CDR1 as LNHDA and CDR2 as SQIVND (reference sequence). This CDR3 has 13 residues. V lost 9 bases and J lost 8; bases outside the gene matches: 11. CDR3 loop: CASHPTGAAGYTF. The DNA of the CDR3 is TGTGCCAGCCATCCGACAGGGGCTGCCGGCTACACCTTC.

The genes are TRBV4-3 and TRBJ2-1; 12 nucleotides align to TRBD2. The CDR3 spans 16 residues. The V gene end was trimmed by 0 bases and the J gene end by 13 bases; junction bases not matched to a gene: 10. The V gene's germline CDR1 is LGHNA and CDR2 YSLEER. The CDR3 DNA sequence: TGCGCCAGCAGCCAAGATTTGCTAGCGGGGGGGACGGCTCAGTTCTTC. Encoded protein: CASSQDLLAGGTAQFF.

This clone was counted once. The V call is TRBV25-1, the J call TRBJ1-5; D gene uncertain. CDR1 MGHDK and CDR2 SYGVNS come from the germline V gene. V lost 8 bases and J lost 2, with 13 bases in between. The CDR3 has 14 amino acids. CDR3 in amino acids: CASVGSGGNQPQHF. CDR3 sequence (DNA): TGTGCCAGCGTTGGATCCGGAGGCAATCAGCCCCAGCATTTT.

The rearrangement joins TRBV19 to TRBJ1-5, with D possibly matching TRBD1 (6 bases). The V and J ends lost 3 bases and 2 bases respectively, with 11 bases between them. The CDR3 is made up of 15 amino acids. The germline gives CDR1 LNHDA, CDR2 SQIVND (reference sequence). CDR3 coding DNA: TGTGCCAGTAGTATCGTGGCAGGGGGCAATCAGCCCCAGCATTTT. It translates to CASSIVAGGNQPQHF.

CDR3 coding DNA: TGTGCCAGCAGCCCTGACAGGTACCAAGAGACCCAGTACTTC. Its protein product is CASSPDRYQETQYF. This chain uses TRBV7-2 with TRBJ2-5, with D tentatively TRBD1 (6 bases). CDR3 length equals 14 residues. Germline V lookup: CDR1 SGHTA, CDR2 FQGNSA. Trimming pared 5 bases from V and 0 bases from J, leaving 10 bases between.

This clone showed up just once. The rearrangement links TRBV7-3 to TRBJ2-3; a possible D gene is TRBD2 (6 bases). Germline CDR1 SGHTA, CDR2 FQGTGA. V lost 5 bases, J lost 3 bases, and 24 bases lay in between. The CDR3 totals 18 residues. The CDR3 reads CASSLRDSFSSYTDTQYF. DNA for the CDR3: TGTGCCAGCAGCCTCCGGGACTCATTTAGTTCCTATACAGATACGCAGTATTTT.

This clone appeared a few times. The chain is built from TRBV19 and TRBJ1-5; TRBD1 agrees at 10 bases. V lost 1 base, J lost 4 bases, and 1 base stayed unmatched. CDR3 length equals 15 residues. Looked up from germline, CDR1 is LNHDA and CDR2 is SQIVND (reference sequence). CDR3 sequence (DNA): TGTGCCAGTAGTATAGGACAGGGGGCTAATCAGCCCCAGCATTTT. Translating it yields CASSIGQGANQPQHF.

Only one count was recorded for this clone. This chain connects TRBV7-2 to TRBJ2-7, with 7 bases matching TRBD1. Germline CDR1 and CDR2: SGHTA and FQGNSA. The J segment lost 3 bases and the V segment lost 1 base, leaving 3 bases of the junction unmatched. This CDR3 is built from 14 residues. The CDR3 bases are TGTGCCAGCAGCTTAGAGGCAGGGGGCTACGAGCAGTACTTC. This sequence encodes CASSLEAGGYEQYF.

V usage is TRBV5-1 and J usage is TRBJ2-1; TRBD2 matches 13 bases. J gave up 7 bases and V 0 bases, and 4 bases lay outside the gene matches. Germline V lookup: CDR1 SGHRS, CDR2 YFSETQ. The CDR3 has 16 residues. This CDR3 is CASSLGTSGGQNEQFF. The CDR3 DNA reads TGCGCCAGCAGCTTGGGGACTAGCGGGGGCCAAAATGAGCAGTTCTTC.

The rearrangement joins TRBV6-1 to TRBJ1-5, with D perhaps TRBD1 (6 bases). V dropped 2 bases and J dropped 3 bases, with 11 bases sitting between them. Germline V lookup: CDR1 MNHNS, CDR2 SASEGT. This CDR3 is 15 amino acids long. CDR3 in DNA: TGTGCCAGCAGTGAAAGGGGGTTGGTCAATCAGCCCCAGCATTTT. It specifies CASSERGLVNQPQHF.

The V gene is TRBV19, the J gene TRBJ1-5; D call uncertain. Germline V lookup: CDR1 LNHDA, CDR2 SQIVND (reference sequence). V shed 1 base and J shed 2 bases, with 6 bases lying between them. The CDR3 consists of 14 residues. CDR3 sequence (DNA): TGTGCCAGTAGTATAGCGTCAGGCAATCAGCCCCAGCATTTT. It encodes CASSIASGNQPQHF.

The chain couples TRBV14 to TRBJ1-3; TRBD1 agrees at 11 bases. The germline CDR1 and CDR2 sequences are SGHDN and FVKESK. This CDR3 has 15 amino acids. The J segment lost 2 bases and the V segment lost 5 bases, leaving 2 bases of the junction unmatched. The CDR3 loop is CASSTGQGAGNTIYF. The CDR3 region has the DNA TGTGCCAGCAGCACGGGACAGGGGGCTGGAAACACCATATATTTT.

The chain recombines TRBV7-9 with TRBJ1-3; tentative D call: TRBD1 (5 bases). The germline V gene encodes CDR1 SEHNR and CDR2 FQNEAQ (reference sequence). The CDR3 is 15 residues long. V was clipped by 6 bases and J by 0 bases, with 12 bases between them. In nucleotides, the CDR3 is TGTGCCAGCAGGACACCCGGGGGCTCTGGAAACACCATATATTTT. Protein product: CASRTPGGSGNTIYF.

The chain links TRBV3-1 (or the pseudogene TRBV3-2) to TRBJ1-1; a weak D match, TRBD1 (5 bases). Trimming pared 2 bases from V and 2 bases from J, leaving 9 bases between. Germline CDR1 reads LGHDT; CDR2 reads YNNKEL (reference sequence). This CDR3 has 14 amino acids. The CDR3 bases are TGTGCCAGCAGCCAAATTCAGGGAAACACTGAAGCTTTCTTT. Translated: CASSQIQGNTEAFF.

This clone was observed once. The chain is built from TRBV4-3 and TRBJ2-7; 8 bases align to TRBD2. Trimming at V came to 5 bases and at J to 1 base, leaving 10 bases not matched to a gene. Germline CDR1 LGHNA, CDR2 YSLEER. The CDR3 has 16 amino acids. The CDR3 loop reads CASSSHFGGGSYEQYF. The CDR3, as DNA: TGCGCCAGCAGCTCCCACTTCGGCGGGGGGTCCTACGAGCAGTACTTC.

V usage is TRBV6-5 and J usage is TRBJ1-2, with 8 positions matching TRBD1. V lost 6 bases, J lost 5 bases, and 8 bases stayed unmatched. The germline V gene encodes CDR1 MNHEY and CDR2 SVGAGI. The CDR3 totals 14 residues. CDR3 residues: CASRGTGPAYGYTF. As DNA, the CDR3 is TGTGCCAGCAGAGGGACAGGACCGGCTTATGGCTACACCTTC.

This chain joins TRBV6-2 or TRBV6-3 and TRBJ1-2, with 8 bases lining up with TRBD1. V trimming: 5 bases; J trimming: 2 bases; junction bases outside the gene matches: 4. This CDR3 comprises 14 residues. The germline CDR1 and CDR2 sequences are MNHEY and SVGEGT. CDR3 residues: CASSTGQENYGYTF. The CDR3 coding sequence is TGTGCCAGCAGTACGGGACAGGAAAACTATGGCTACACCTTC.

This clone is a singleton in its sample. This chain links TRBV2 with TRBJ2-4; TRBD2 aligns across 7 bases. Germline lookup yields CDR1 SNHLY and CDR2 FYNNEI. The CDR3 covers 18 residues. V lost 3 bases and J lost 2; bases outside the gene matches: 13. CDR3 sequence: CASSDSGDGWRTKNIQYF. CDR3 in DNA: TGTGCCAGCAGTGACAGCGGGGATGGCTGGAGGACCAAAAACATTCAGTACTTC.

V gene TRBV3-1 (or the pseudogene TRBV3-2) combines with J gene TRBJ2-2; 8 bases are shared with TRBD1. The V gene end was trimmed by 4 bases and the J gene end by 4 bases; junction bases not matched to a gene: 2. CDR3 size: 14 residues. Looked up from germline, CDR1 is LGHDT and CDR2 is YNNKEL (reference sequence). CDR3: CASSPDRGTGELFF. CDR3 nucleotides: TGTGCCAGCAGCCCTGACAGGGGCACCGGGGAGCTGTTTTTT.

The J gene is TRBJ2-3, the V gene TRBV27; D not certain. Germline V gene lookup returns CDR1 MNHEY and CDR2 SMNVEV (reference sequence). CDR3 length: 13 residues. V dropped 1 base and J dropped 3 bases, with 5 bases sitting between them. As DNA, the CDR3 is TGTGCCAGCAGTTTATTCGTAACAGATACGCAGTATTTT. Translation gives CASSLFVTDTQYF.